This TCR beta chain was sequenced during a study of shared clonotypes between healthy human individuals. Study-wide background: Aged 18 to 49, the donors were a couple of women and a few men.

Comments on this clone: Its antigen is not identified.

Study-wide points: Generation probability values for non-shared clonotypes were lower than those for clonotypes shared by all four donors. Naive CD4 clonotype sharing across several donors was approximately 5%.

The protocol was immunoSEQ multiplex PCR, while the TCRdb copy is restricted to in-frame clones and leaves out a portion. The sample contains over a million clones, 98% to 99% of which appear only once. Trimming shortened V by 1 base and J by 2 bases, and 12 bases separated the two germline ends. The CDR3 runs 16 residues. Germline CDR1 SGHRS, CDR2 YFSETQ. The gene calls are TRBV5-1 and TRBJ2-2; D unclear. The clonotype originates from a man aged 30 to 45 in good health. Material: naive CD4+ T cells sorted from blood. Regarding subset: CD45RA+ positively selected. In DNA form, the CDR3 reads TGCGCCAGCAGCTTGTTTGGCCCAACTAACACCGGGGAGCTGTTTTTT. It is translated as CASSLFGPTNTGELFF.